Listed below are T cell receptor beta chains from one sample, sequenced in a study of neurological immune-mediated disorders. TCRdb reprocessed the 5' RACE reads with MiXCR, giving one entry per CDR3 protein. Counted here are fewer than 75,000 distinct CDR3 sequences, roughly 3.2% occurring once; the ten biggest clones make up under 4.5%. Sequencing was carried out using PBMCs. These TCRs come from a man in his forties with multiple sclerosis. Both conserved end residues are part of each CDR3. The D gene is left open where the match is weak. Not all rows give a size; the values are once, few, many and, for expanded clones, a class.

D gene	V gene	J gene	clone size	CDR3 protein	CDR3 DNA
-	TRBV27	TRBJ2-1	many	CASSWHNEQFF	TGTGCCAGCAGTTGGCACAATGAGCAGTTCTTC
TRBD1	TRBV5-1	TRBJ1-1	many	CASSSGQGRKAFF	TGCGCCAGCAGCTCGGGACAGGGTAGGAAAGCTTTCTTT
-	TRBV29-1	TRBJ2-7	many	CSVAGQGMDEQYF	TGCAGCGTTGCGGGGCAGGGGATGGACGAGCAGTACTTC
-	TRBV5-1	TRBJ1-1	many	CASREQGNTEAFF	TGCGCCAGCAGAGAGCAGGGGAACACTGAAGCTTTCTTT
TRBD1	TRBV12-3/TRBV12-4	TRBJ1-1	many	CASRTGWTEAFF	TGTGCCAGCAGGACAGGGTGGACTGAAGCTTTCTTT
-	TRBV5-1	TRBJ2-1	many	CASSPGDYNEQFF	TGCGCCAGCTCCCCCGGGGACTACAATGAGCAGTTCTTC
TRBD2	TRBV18	TRBJ2-7	many	CASSPLGGLAGASYEQYF	TGTGCCAGCTCACCACTCGGAGGACTAGCGGGCGCCTCCTACGAGCAGTACTTC
TRBD2	TRBV12-3/TRBV12-4	TRBJ2-2	many	CASSTLPGTSGSGELFF	TGTGCCAGCAGTACCCTCCCCGGGACTAGCGGTTCCGGGGAGCTGTTTTTT
-	TRBV5-5	TRBJ2-7	many	CASSLNSGYEQYF	TGTGCCAGCAGCTTGAACAGTGGCTACGAGCAGTACTTC
-	TRBV11-2	TRBJ1-3	many	CASSALFRSGNTIYF	TGTGCCAGCAGCGCCCTATTCCGCTCTGGAAACACCATATATTTT
TRBD2	TRBV6-5	TRBJ2-5	many	CASSYSAASGGALSQTQYF	TGTGCCAGCAGTTACTCGGCGGCTAGCGGGGGGGCCCTGTCTCAGACCCAGTACTTC
-	TRBV24-1	TRBJ2-7	many	CATSDTLAGATLIHYEQYF	TGTGCCACCAGTGATACACTTGCAGGGGCGACTTTGATTCACTACGAGCAGTACTTC
-	TRBV10-3	TRBJ1-2	-	CALQTSRNYGYTF	TGTGCCCTGCAAACTAGTAGGAACTATGGCTACACCTTC
-	TRBV9	TRBJ2-2	many	CASSGGGVTGELFF	TGTGCCAGCAGCGGAGGCGGGGTAACCGGGGAGCTGTTTTTT
-	TRBV7-9	TRBJ2-1	many	CATNGRNNEQFF	TGTGCCACCAACGGGCGGAACAATGAGCAGTTCTTC
-	TRBV7-2	TRBJ2-3	many	CASSLTSSTDTQYF	TGTGCCAGCAGCTTAACGTCTAGCACAGATACGCAGTATTTT
-	TRBV6-6	TRBJ2-1	many	CASRYREDEQFF	TGTGCCAGCAGATACAGGGAGGATGAGCAGTTCTTC
-	TRBV20-1	TRBJ2-7	many	CSARGTAGYYEQYF	TGCAGTGCTAGAGGTACCGCGGGATACTACGAGCAGTACTTC
-	TRBV2	TRBJ2-3	many	CASSIFISADTQYF	TGTGCCAGCAGTATTTTCATTTCGGCAGATACGCAGTATTTT
-	TRBV29-1	TRBJ1-1	many	CSVPLGGDTEAFF	TGCAGCGTACCATTGGGCGGAGACACTGAAGCTTTCTTT
-	TRBV4-1	TRBJ2-4	many	CASSQDQNIQYF	TGCGCCAGCAGCCAAGATCAAAACATTCAGTACTTC
TRBD1	TRBV20-1	TRBJ2-1	many	CSAPVVLQGANEQFF	TGCAGTGCTCCCGTTGTCCTCCAGGGGGCCAATGAGCAGTTCTTC
TRBD1	TRBV10-3	TRBJ2-2	many	CAITSSGQGFHTGELFF	TGTGCCATCACTAGTTCGGGACAGGGGTTCCACACCGGGGAGCTGTTTTTT
TRBD1	TRBV6-5	TRBJ1-2	many	CASSYSTGGDYGYTF	TGTGCCAGCAGTTACTCGACAGGGGGGGACTATGGCTACACCTTC
TRBD2	TRBV2	TRBJ2-3	many	CASRGLAGGPGDTQYF	TGTGCCAGCAGGGGGCTAGCGGGAGGGCCCGGAGATACGCAGTATTTT
-	TRBV7-9	TRBJ2-6	few	CASSLGGANVLTF	TGTGCCAGCAGCTTAGGAGGGGCCAACGTCCTGACTTTC
TRBD2	TRBV5-1	TRBJ2-7	many	CASSPSAGELYEQYF	TGCGCCAGCAGCCCCTCGGCGGGGGAACTCTACGAGCAGTACTTC
-	TRBV5-1	TRBJ1-1	many	CASSLVMGQARDTEAFF	TGCGCCAGCAGCTTGGTTATGGGCCAGGCGAGGGACACTGAAGCTTTCTTT
TRBD1	TRBV5-1	TRBJ1-4	many	CASSPMDRNEKLFF	TGCGCCAGCAGCCCGATGGACAGGAATGAAAAACTGTTTTTT
-	TRBV20-1	TRBJ1-6	many	CSARVPQPNSPLHF	TGCAGTGCTAGGGTCCCCCAGCCTAATTCACCCCTCCACTTT
TRBD1	TRBV6-5	TRBJ1-2	many	CASSRQGYYGYTF	TGTGCCAGCAGCCGACAGGGTTACTATGGCTACACCTTC